The sequence of this T cell receptor beta chain was determined in a study of blood T cell repertoires in COVID-19. Study as a whole: Samples came from the United States, Italy and Spain, spanning acute and convalescent COVID-19. Sample material is recorded as cDNA or gDNA derived from T cells, B-cell-depleted T cells, or PBMCs.

A Seattle source enrolled patients during active infection and followed them longitudinally. Per the germline V gene, CDR1 is MNHNS and CDR2 is SASEGT. The J segment lost 5 bases and the V segment lost 2 bases, leaving 9 bases of the junction unmatched. This CDR3 comprises 17 residues. In the original analysis: Amplification from reference gene primers served as the basis for estimated nucleated cell counts. Using immunoSEQ multiplex PCR, the repertoire was profiled, and TCRdb retains in-frame clones only, with some absent. The D gene and trimming were derived from the DNA, and the V and J assignments and clone size from that table. Among 25,000 to 30,000 clones, approximately 93% were seen once, and the ten largest hold roughly 0.8%.

The sample comprised peripheral blood. The sequence was obtained from a woman in her sixties or seventies with COVID-19, enrolled during active disease. The rearrangement uses TRBV6-1 and TRBJ2-5; TRBD1 agrees at 12 bases. Here the CDR3 DNA reads TGTGCCAGCAGTGAACGGCACGGGACAGGGGGCAGGGAGACCCAGTACTTC. This sequence encodes CASSERHGTGGRETQYF.